Listed below are T cell receptor beta chains from one sample, sequenced in a study of blood T cell repertoires in COVID-19. Data came from immunoSEQ multiplex PCR; TCRdb stores just in-frame clones and leaves some out. This table holds about 83,000 clones, around 90% found once. Sequencing used peripheral blood. The source of these receptors is a man between 60 and 70 years old with acute or convalescent COVID-19. Both conserved end residues are part of each CDR3.

len: 16
v_gene: TRBV5-5
j_gene: TRBJ2-2
CDR3aa: CASSQNAGANTGELFF

len: 15
v_gene: TRBV14
j_gene: TRBJ1-6
CDR3aa: CASSRTGQVNSPLHF

len: 15
v_gene: TRBV19
j_gene: TRBJ1-5
CDR3aa: CASSIDPNSNQPQHF

len: 14
v_gene: TRBV27
j_gene: TRBJ1-5
CDR3aa: CASSSTGFNQPQHF

len: 15
v_gene: TRBV9
j_gene: TRBJ1-6
CDR3aa: CASSAGEAVGSPLHF

len: 12
v_gene: TRBV6-2/TRBV6-3
j_gene: TRBJ2-5
CDR3aa: CASSNAVKTQYF

len: 14
v_gene: TRBV19
j_gene: TRBJ2-7
CDR3aa: CASSGGSAPYEQYF

len: 16
v_gene: TRBV29-1
j_gene: TRBJ2-3
CDR3aa: CSVSGATGVSTDTQYF

len: 13
v_gene: TRBV6-6
j_gene: TRBJ1-3
CDR3aa: CASSQKTGNTIYF

len: 13
v_gene: TRBV11-2
j_gene: TRBJ1-1
CDR3aa: CASTGQLNTEAFF

len: 17
v_gene: TRBV18
j_gene: TRBJ2-1
CDR3aa: CASSRDRGLSSYNEQFF

len: 16
v_gene: TRBV6-1
j_gene: TRBJ2-3
CDR3aa: CASSAWTSGGRNTQYF

len: 14
v_gene: TRBV7-2
j_gene: TRBJ1-3
CDR3aa: CASSLSMAGNTIYF

len: 14
v_gene: TRBV20-1
j_gene: TRBJ1-2
CDR3aa: CSASLADRGPGYTF

len: 14
v_gene: TRBV7-2
j_gene: TRBJ2-4
CDR3aa: CASSLATGVNIQYF

len: 14
v_gene: TRBV3-1/TRBV3-2
j_gene: TRBJ2-2
CDR3aa: CASSQVLNTGELFF

len: 14
v_gene: TRBV27
j_gene: TRBJ2-2
CDR3aa: CASTDRAATGELFF

len: 11
v_gene: TRBV5-6
j_gene: TRBJ1-1
CDR3aa: CASSLQTEAFF

len: 13
v_gene: TRBV6-4
j_gene: TRBJ1-1
CDR3aa: CASRVQGDTEAFF

len: 16
v_gene: TRBV29-1
j_gene: TRBJ1-1
CDR3aa: CSGGTPGGGLNTEAFF

len: 14
v_gene: TRBV7-8
j_gene: TRBJ2-2
CDR3aa: CASSSSGAGGELFF

len: 15
v_gene: TRBV18
j_gene: TRBJ2-1
CDR3aa: CASSPSGGGSGEQFF

len: 13
v_gene: TRBV4-1
j_gene: TRBJ2-1
CDR3aa: CASSQVLSAEQFF

len: 15
v_gene: TRBV5-6
j_gene: TRBJ1-4
CDR3aa: CASSSTGGANEKLFF

len: 14
v_gene: TRBV5-6
j_gene: TRBJ2-7
CDR3aa: CASSPGTGFYEQYF

len: 14
v_gene: TRBV2
j_gene: TRBJ2-3
CDR3aa: CASSRDRGGDTQYF

len: 12
v_gene: TRBV12-3/TRBV12-4
j_gene: TRBJ1-5
CDR3aa: CASREGNQPQHF

len: 16
v_gene: TRBV9
j_gene: TRBJ2-3
CDR3aa: CASSVGGGRLTDTQYF

len: 15
v_gene: TRBV7-2
j_gene: TRBJ1-4
CDR3aa: CASSLDPGSNEKLFF

len: 15
v_gene: TRBV9
j_gene: TRBJ2-3
CDR3aa: CASSPGVPLTDTQYF

len: 15
v_gene: TRBV5-1
j_gene: TRBJ2-3
CDR3aa: CASSAGIGGTDTQYF

len: 11
v_gene: TRBV2
j_gene: TRBJ1-1
CDR3aa: CASDSYTEAFF

len: 17
v_gene: TRBV4-3
j_gene: TRBJ1-6
CDR3aa: CASSEISTGTTNSPLHF

len: 16
v_gene: TRBV6-5
j_gene: TRBJ2-5
CDR3aa: CASSYSVGRNQETQYF

len: 16
v_gene: TRBV3-1/TRBV3-2
j_gene: TRBJ1-3
CDR3aa: CASSQSRRGQGGTIYF

len: 12
v_gene: TRBV2
j_gene: TRBJ1-1
CDR3aa: CASTVFSAEAFF

len: 16
v_gene: TRBV9
j_gene: TRBJ2-3
CDR3aa: CASSDGAGFGTDTQYF

len: 13
v_gene: TRBV3-1/TRBV3-2
j_gene: TRBJ1-1
CDR3aa: CASSQDPGSEAFF

len: 17
v_gene: TRBV4-3
j_gene: TRBJ1-2
CDR3aa: CASSQDHGAAAFYGYTF

len: 14
v_gene: TRBV5-1
j_gene: TRBJ2-5
CDR3aa: CASSLGLVGETQYF

len: 14
v_gene: TRBV25-1
j_gene: TRBJ1-6
CDR3aa: CASSEAQGSSPLHF

len: 15
v_gene: TRBV18
j_gene: TRBJ1-1
CDR3aa: CASSPAGTLNTEAFF

len: 15
v_gene: TRBV19
j_gene: TRBJ2-1
CDR3aa: CASSLIAVSYNEQFF

len: 14
v_gene: TRBV12-5
j_gene: TRBJ1-4
CDR3aa: CASASGGFREKLFF